The present TCR beta chain was sequenced within a study of blood T cell repertoires in COVID-19. Study-level background: PBMCs, B-cell-depleted T cells, or T cells provided the cDNA or gDNA that made up the material.

This clone was counted a single time. In the authors' methods: Amplifying reference gene primers gave estimates of nucleated cell counts. Repertoires were generated with immunoSEQ multiplex PCR, while TCRdb's copy carries only in-frame clones and drops some. That table gives V, J and clone size, and the DNA gave D and trimming. The sample has roughly 100,000 clones, 84% seen once; the top ten hold approximately 13%. V gave up 6 bases and J gave up 4 bases, with 13 bases separating them. Germline assignment: CDR1 MNHNY and CDR2 SVGAGI (reference sequence). The CDR3 is 14 residues long. Material for sequencing was peripheral blood. The chain couples TRBV6-6 to TRBJ1-3; possibly TRBD1 for D (5 bases). The TCR originated in a human donor in a cohort sampled during active or convalescent COVID-19. The CDR3 sequence is CASRYGREGNTIYF. The CDR3 nucleotides read TGTGCCAGCAGGTACGGCAGGGAAGGAAACACCATATATTTT.